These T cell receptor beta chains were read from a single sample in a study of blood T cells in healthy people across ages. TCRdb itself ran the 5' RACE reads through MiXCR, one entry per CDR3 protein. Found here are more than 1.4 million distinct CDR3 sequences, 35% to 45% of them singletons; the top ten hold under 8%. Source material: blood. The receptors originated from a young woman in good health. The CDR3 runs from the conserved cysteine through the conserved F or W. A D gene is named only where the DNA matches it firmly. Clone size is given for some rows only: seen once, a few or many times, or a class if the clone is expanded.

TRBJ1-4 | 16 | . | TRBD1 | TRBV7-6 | TGTGCCAGCAGCCTGGCCGGGACAGGGGTGGGAGAAAAACTGTTTTTT | CASSLAGTGVGEKLFF
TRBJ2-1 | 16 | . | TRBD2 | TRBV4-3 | TGCGCCAGCAGCCAAGTAGGTAGCGGGGGGGCGTTTGAGCAGTTCTTC | CASSQVGSGGAFEQFF
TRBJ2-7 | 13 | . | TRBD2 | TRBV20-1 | TGCAGTGCTAGGAGCGGGGCCTCCTACGAGCAGTACTTC | CSARSGASYEQYF
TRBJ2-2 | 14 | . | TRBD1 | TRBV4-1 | TGCGCCAGCAGTGGACAGGTGAACACCGGGGAGCTGTTTTTT | CASSGQVNTGELFF
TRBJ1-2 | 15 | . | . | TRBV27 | TGTGCCACCCATTTGGGCCCTTCTTGGGAGTATGGCTACACCTTC | CATHLGPSWEYGYTF
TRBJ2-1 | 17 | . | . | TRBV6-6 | TGTGTCAGCAGATACCTCATACGGACCTCTAGCTCGAATGAGCAGTTCTTC | CVSRYLIRTSSSNEQFF
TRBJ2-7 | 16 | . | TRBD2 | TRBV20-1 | TGCAGTGCTAGTAATCTTCCGGTCAGCGGGAGCTACGAGCAGTACTTC | CSASNLPVSGSYEQYF
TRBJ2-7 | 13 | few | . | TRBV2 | TGTGCCAGCAGTGAACGCCCGGGTGACGAGCAGTACTTC | CASSERPGDEQYF
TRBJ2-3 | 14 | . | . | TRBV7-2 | TGTGCCAGCAGTCCCGTGCGCAGCACAGATACGCAGTATTTT | CASSPVRSTDTQYF
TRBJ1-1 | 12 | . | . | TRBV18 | TGTGCCAGCTCACAAGGGTTCACTGAAGCTTTCTTT | CASSQGFTEAFF
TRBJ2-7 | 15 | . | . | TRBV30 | TGTGCCTGGAGTGCCCACTGGACTAACACCTACGAGCAGTACTTC | CAWSAHWTNTYEQYF
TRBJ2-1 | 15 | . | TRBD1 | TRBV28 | TGTGCCAGCAGTTCCACCGGGACAGTAAAGGTTGAGCAGTTCTTC | CASSSTGTVKVEQFF
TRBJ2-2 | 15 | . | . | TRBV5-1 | TGCGCCAGCAGCTCGGGGCGGACGCTTAACGGGGAGCTGTTTTTT | CASSSGRTLNGELFF
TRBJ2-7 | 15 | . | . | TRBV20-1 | TGCAGTGCTAGGCGAAGAGACTCAGGGTCCCACGAGCAGTACTTC | CSARRRDSGSHEQYF
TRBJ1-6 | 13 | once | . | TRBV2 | TGTGCCGGTTCGGGACTCTATAGTTCACCCCTCCACTTT | CAGSGLYSSPLHF
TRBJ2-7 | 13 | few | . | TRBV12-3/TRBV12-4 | TGTGCCAGCACCCATAATAAGGCGAACGAGCAGTACTTC | CASTHNKANEQYF
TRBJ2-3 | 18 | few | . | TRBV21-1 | TGTGCCAGCAGCAGCGTCCCCGACAGGCGCACTAGCACAGATACGCAGTATTTT | CASSSVPDRRTSTDTQYF
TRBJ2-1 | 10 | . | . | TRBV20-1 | TGCAGTGCTAAAAGCGATGAGCAGTTCTTC | CSAKSDEQFF
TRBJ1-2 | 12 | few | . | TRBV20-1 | TGCAGTGCTGAGACACAAAACTATGGCTACACCTTC | CSAETQNYGYTF
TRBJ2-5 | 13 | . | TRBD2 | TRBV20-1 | TGCAGTGTCACTAGCGGGAGTATGGAGACCCAGTACTTC | CSVTSGSMETQYF
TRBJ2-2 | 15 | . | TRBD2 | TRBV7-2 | TGTGCCAGCAGCCGACTAGCGGGGGTTACCGGGGAGCTGTTTTTT | CASSRLAGVTGELFF
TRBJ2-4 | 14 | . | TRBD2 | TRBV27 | TGTGCCAGCAGTTTATTGGCAGGGAGGGACATTCAGTACTTC | CASSLLAGRDIQYF
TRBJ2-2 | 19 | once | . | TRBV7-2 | TGTGCCAGCAGCTTAGTTTGGGCTAGCCGGCTAGCCCCCACCGGGGAGCTGTTTTTT | CASSLVWASRLAPTGELFF
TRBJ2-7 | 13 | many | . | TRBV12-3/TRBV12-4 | TGTGCCAGCAGTTTACAGGGAGGCCACGAGCAGTACTTC | CASSLQGGHEQYF
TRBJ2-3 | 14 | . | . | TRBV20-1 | TGCAGTGCTAGAGTGGGGACAAATAGAGATACGCAGTATTTT | CSARVGTNRDTQYF
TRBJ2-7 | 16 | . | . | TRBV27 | TGTGCCAGCAGTTCCCTATCGACAGTGAACTCCTACGAGCAGTACTTC | CASSSLSTVNSYEQYF
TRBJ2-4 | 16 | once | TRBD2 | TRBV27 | TGTGCCAGCAGTTGGGACTACCTGATAGCCAAAAACATTCAGTACTTC | CASSWDYLIAKNIQYF
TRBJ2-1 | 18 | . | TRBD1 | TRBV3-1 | TGTGCCAGCAGCGGTCGACCGGGACAGATAAACTCCTACAATGAGCAGTTCTTC | CASSGRPGQINSYNEQFF
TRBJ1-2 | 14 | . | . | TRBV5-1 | TGCGCCAGCAGCGGGGACCGTTCTAACTATGGCTACACCTTC | CASSGDRSNYGYTF
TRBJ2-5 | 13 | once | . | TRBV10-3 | TGTGCCACCCGGACCCTGGGACAAGAGACCCAGTACTTC | CATRTLGQETQYF
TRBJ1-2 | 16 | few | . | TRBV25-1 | TGTGCCAGCAGTGAATTGGGCCGTTTCGGGACGACTGGCTACACCTTC | CASSELGRFGTTGYTF
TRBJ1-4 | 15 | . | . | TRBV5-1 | TGCGCCAGCAGCACGGACGACGGTTATAATGAAAAACTGTTTTTT | CASSTDDGYNEKLFF
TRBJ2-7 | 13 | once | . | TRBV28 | TGTGCCAGCAGCGCCCCGGGGGCCTACGAGCAGTACTTC | CASSAPGAYEQYF
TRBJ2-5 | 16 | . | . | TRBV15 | TGTGCCACCAGCAGAGATCAAGGGTACAGGACGGAGACCCAGTACTTC | CATSRDQGYRTETQYF
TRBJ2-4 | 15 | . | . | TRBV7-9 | TGTGCCAGCAGTCCAGGACAGCTCGCCAAAAACATTCAGTACTTC | CASSPGQLAKNIQYF
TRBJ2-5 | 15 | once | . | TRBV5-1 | TGCGCCAGCAGCTTGGGCTATGGAGGGGGAGAGACCCAGTACTTC | CASSLGYGGGETQYF
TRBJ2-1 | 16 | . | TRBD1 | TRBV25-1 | TGTGCCAGCAGCGCTGTCGGGACAGGCTCCTACAATGAGCAGTTCTTC | CASSAVGTGSYNEQFF
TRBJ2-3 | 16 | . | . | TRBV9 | TGTGCCAGCAGCGCCCGGGGGGCAGGGCTTTCAGATACGCAGTATTTT | CASSARGAGLSDTQYF
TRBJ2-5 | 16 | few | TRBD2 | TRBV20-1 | TGCAGTGCACACGACCGGGGGGGGATATCAGGAGAGACCCAGTACTTC | CSAHDRGGISGETQYF
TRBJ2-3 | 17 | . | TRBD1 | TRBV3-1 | TGTGCCAGCAGCCGCAATCCGTCAGGGGGCGCGGGGGATACGCAGTATTTT | CASSRNPSGGAGDTQYF
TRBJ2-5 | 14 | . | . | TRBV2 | TGTGCCAGCAAGAGTCATGATCCTCGTGAGACCCAGTACTTC | CASKSHDPRETQYF